These 27 T cell receptor beta chains came from one sample sequenced in a study of control samples from healthy donors and cancer patients. Libraries were prepared by immunoSEQ multiplex PCR; TCRdb keeps only in-frame clonotypes and omits some of them. The sample includes around 120,000 clones, 88% of them seen just once. Sequencing input: blood. These receptors were taken from a man aged 35-49 years in good health.

The V gene is TRBV24-1, the J gene TRBJ2-4; TRBD2 aligns across 8 bases. J was trimmed by 7 bases and V by 1 base; bases with no gene match: 2. Germline CDR1 reads KGHDR; CDR2 reads SFDVKD. The CDR3 length is 14 residues. In DNA, the CDR3 is TGTGCCACCAGTGATTTTCGGGGGGGGAACATTCAGTACTTC. Protein product: CATSDFRGGNIQYF.

The chain couples TRBV7-2 to TRBJ2-7, with D possibly being TRBD2 (5 bases). Trimming took off 4 bases at V and 5 bases at J, with 12 bases between the two ends. The CDR3 sequence is 13 residues long. Germline CDR1 and CDR2: SGHTA and FQGNSA. This CDR3 reads CASSSTTGDEQYF. The CDR3, as DNA: TGTGCCAGCAGCTCAACAACCGGGGACGAGCAGTACTTC.

V usage is TRBV6-5 and J usage is TRBJ1-5; TRBD1 might be the D (6 bases). The CDR3 runs to 14 residues. Germline CDR1 is MNHEY and CDR2 is SVGAGI. V was shortened by 7 bases and J by 7 bases, with 17 bases between the two germline ends. DNA for the CDR3: TGTGCCAGCACCTTAAGGGGGGATGGACAGCCCCAGCATTTT. Protein sequence: CASTLRGDGQPQHF.

The rearrangement links TRBV19 to TRBJ2-7; a possible D gene is TRBD1 (5 bases). CDR1 and CDR2 from the germline V gene are LNHDA and SQIVND (reference sequence). The CDR3 consists of 13 residues. Trimming removed 1 base from V and 3 bases from J, with 7 bases in between. The CDR3 DNA is TGTGCCAGTAGTATAGTGGACAACTACGAGCAGTACTTC. It translates to CASSIVDNYEQYF.

The chain recombines TRBV15 with TRBJ1-2; D unresolved. Germline V gives CDR1 LNHNV, CDR2 YYDKDF (reference sequence). Trimming removed 0 bases from V and 4 bases from J, with 9 bases in between. The CDR3 is 14 amino acids. The CDR3 loop reads CATSRESASYGYTF. DNA of the CDR3: TGTGCCACCAGCAGAGAGTCAGCTTCCTATGGCTACACCTTC.

The genes are TRBV6-2 or TRBV6-3 and TRBJ1-2; no clear D gene. This CDR3 comprises 14 residues. The V gene's germline CDR1 is MNHEY and CDR2 SVGEGT. Trimming pared 6 bases from V and 3 bases from J, leaving 14 bases between. CDR3 sequence reads: CASSRGLKHYGYTF. DNA for the CDR3: TGTGCCAGCAGCCGAGGACTGAAGCACTATGGCTACACCTTC.

The V gene is TRBV3-1 (or the pseudogene TRBV3-2), the J gene TRBJ1-1; D not resolved. Trimming removed 1 base at V and 13 bases at J, with 10 bases between. The CDR3 extends over 11 amino acids. Germline assignment: CDR1 LGHDT and CDR2 YNNKEL (reference sequence). As DNA, the CDR3 is TGTGCCAGCAGCCAAGCCGAGACACGTTTCTTT. Its protein is CASSQAETRFF.

This rearrangement joins TRBV6-2 or TRBV6-3 to TRBJ1-2; D gene ambiguous. Germline V gene data show CDR1 as MNHEY and CDR2 as SVGEGT. CDR3 length: 16 amino acids. Trimming removed 4 bases at V and 5 bases at J, with 20 bases between. The CDR3 sequence: CASSFKRETRIYGYTF. The CDR3 DNA follows: TGTGCCAGCAGTTTCAAACGGGAGACCCGAATTTATGGCTACACCTTC.

J is TRBJ1-1 and V is TRBV30; D remains unclear. Germline CDR1 is GTSNPN and CDR2 is SVGIG (reference sequence). The CDR3 covers 11 residues. V lost 0 bases, J lost 6 bases, and 5 bases lay in between. For the CDR3, the DNA is TGTGCCTGGAGTGTACAGTCTGAAGCTTTCTTT. It codes for CAWSVQSEAFF.

The chain carries TRBV28 and TRBJ2-3, with D possibly TRBD2 on 6 matching bases. From germline, CDR1 is MDHEN and CDR2 SYDVKM. This CDR3 is built from 14 residues. Trimming removed 5 bases at V and 0 bases at J, with 9 bases between. The CDR3 loop is CASSIGGSTDTQYF. In nucleotides, the CDR3 is TGTGCCAGCAGTATTGGAGGGAGCACAGATACGCAGTATTTT.

The V call is TRBV5-1, the J call TRBJ2-7; 7 bases line up with TRBD1. V shed 3 bases and J 2 bases; nucleotides not matched to a gene: 5. From germline, CDR1 is SGHRS and CDR2 YFSETQ. CDR3 size: 14 residues. CDR3 coding DNA: TGCGCCAGCAGCTCGGGACAGCCGCCCTACGAGCAGTACTTC. Protein product: CASSSGQPPYEQYF. The complete variable domain, with remaining parts taken from reference TRBV5-1 and TRBJ2-7, reads KAGVTQTPRYLIKTRGQQVTLSCSPISGHRSVSWYQQTPGQGLQFLFEYFSETQRNKGNFPGRFSGRQFSNSRSEMNVSTLELGDSALYLCASSSGQPPYEQYFGPGTRLTVT.

The chain joins TRBV25-1 to TRBJ1-1; D gene unclear. Looked up from germline, CDR1 is MGHDK and CDR2 is SYGVNS. The CDR3 extends over 11 amino acids. Trimming left V 7 bases short and J 7 bases short, with 10 bases between. Here the CDR3 reads CASIAADEAFF. DNA of the CDR3: TGTGCCAGCATTGCGGCGGATGAAGCTTTCTTT.

This chain links TRBV3-1 (or the pseudogene TRBV3-2) with TRBJ2-2; TRBD1 is a possible D gene (5 bases). Trimming removed 2 bases at V and 3 bases at J, with 7 bases between. CDR1 is LGHDT and CDR2 is YNNKEL in the germline V gene (reference sequence). The CDR3 extends over 14 amino acids. DNA for the CDR3: TGTGCCAGCAGCCAACAGGGCCACACCGGGGAGCTGTTTTTT. This sequence encodes CASSQQGHTGELFF.

The rearrangement uses TRBV15 and TRBJ2-6; tentatively, D is TRBD2 (5 bases). Trimming pared 0 bases from V and 0 bases from J, leaving 6 bases between. The CDR3 length is 16 residues. The germline V gene has CDR1 LNHNV and CDR2 YYDKDF (reference sequence). This chain's CDR3 is CATSREGSSGANVLTF. In DNA, the CDR3 is TGTGCCACCAGCAGAGAAGGGAGCTCTGGGGCCAACGTCCTGACTTTC.

The V call is TRBV5-6, the J call TRBJ2-2; 8 bases map to TRBD1. With V trimmed by 3 bases and J by 1 base, 8 bases remained unmatched. Germline V gene lookup returns CDR1 SGHDT and CDR2 YYEEEE. This CDR3 spans 17 amino acids. The CDR3 here is CASSSFFGTGNTGELFF. DNA of the CDR3: TGTGCCAGCAGCTCTTTCTTCGGGACAGGGAACACCGGGGAGCTGTTTTTT.

V usage is TRBV5-1 and J usage is TRBJ1-2; 9 bases line up with TRBD1. Germline trimming cut 3 bases from V and 7 bases from J; bases unmatched to any gene: 10. Germline V gives CDR1 SGHRS, CDR2 YFSETQ. The CDR3 has 15 amino acids. CDR3 region: CASSSNPGQGVGYTF. CDR3 DNA: TGCGCCAGCAGCTCGAATCCGGGACAGGGAGTTGGCTACACCTTC.

This chain connects TRBV10-3 to TRBJ1-5; unclear D gene. The germline V and J ends were trimmed by 2 bases and 0 bases, with 11 bases remaining between them. CDR3 length: 16 amino acids. Germline values: CDR1 ENHRY, CDR2 SYGVKD. The CDR3 sequence is CAISERGGVSNQPQHF. CDR3 DNA sequence: TGTGCCATCAGTGAGCGGGGTGGAGTTAGCAATCAGCCCCAGCATTTT.

This chain links TRBV19 with TRBJ2-2, with 8 bases that match TRBD1. With V trimmed by 9 bases and J by 2 bases, 8 bases remained unmatched. The CDR3 has 15 residues. Germline assignment: CDR1 LNHDA and CDR2 SQIVND (reference sequence). The chain's CDR3 is CASHTGQGNTGELFF. CDR3 sequence (DNA): TGTGCCAGCCACACCGGACAGGGAAACACCGGGGAGCTGTTTTTT.

V usage is TRBV11-3 and J usage is TRBJ2-1, with 12 bases that match TRBD2. The J segment lost 0 bases and the V segment lost 5 bases, leaving 14 bases of the junction unmatched. The CDR3 consists of 20 residues. Looked up from germline, CDR1 is SGHNT and CDR2 is YENEEA. The CDR3 DNA follows: TGTGCCAGCAGCCCTACTTGGGAGACTAGCGGGGGCCTCTCCTACAATGAGCAGTTCTTC. Translating gives CASSPTWETSGGLSYNEQFF.

This rearrangement joins TRBV15 to TRBJ2-3; D remains unclear. Germline V CDR1 and CDR2: LNHNV, YYDKDF (reference sequence). V gave up 0 bases and J gave up 0 bases, with 4 bases separating them. CDR3 length: 14 residues. The CDR3 nucleotides read TGTGCCACCAGCAGAGATACTAGCACAGATACGCAGTATTTT. Protein product: CATSRDTSTDTQYF.

The chain employs TRBV9 and TRBJ1-4, with 7 bases that match TRBD1. V lost 4 bases, J lost 7 bases, and 10 bases stayed unmatched. CDR3 length: 15 residues. Germline-derived CDR1 and CDR2 are SGDLS and YYNGEE. CDR3 in amino acids: CASSTGDRLSEKLFF. The CDR3 coding sequence is TGTGCCAGCAGCACAGGGGACCGACTAAGTGAAAAACTGTTTTTT.

The CDR3 protein is CASSQHTGSPQPQHF. CDR3 DNA sequence: TGTGCCAGCAGCCAACACACGGGGTCACCCCAGCCCCAGCATTTT. This rearrangement joins TRBV3-1 (or the pseudogene TRBV3-2) to TRBJ1-5; D not certain. CDR1 is LGHDT, CDR2 YNNKEL, per germline (reference sequence). CDR3 size: 15 residues. With 2 bases removed from V and 7 bases from J, the gap between germline ends came to 15 bases.

The chain recombines TRBV4-1 with TRBJ2-1; 7 positions match TRBD2. The V and J ends lost 0 bases and 8 bases, in that order; junction bases with no gene match: 10. CDR3 length equals 16 residues. CDR1 and CDR2 (germline): MGHRA, YSYEKL. CDR3: CASSQDTGGNIDEQFF. CDR3 sequence (DNA): TGCGCCAGCAGCCAAGATACGGGGGGAAATATCGATGAGCAGTTCTTC.

This chain uses TRBV6-5 with TRBJ2-7; D possibly corresponds to TRBD1 (6 bases). Germline CDR1 MNHEY, CDR2 SVGAGI. The CDR3 spans 14 residues. Trimming pared 6 bases from V and 1 base from J, leaving 13 bases between. As DNA, the CDR3 is TGTGCCAGCAGAGCACAGGGATTATCCTACGAGCAGTACTTC. As protein: CASRAQGLSYEQYF.

The chain uses TRBV9 and TRBJ1-1; D not certain. Germline lookup yields CDR1 SGDLS and CDR2 YYNGEE. Trimming cost V 0 bases and J 3 bases, with 6 bases left between them. There are 13 residues in the CDR3. CDR3 DNA sequence: TGTGCCAGCAGCGTAGGAGGGTACACTGAAGCTTTCTTT. This translates into CASSVGGYTEAFF.

This clone was seen a single time. The rearrangement links TRBV6-1 to TRBJ1-6; D gene unclear. The V end was cut by 0 bases, the J end by 13 bases, with 4 bases between. In germline, CDR1 is MNHNS, CDR2 SASEGT. The CDR3 totals 11 residues. The CDR3 is CASSEARPLHF. DNA for the CDR3: TGTGCCAGCAGTGAAGCCAGGCCCCTCCACTTT.

The V call is TRBV5-1, the J call TRBJ2-5; 8 nucleotides match TRBD2. Germline V lookup: CDR1 SGHRS, CDR2 YFSETQ. CDR3 size: 16 residues. J gave up 6 bases and V 0 bases, and 10 bases lay outside the gene matches. Written as DNA, the CDR3 is TGCGCCAGCAGCTTGGGAGCGGGGGATCGACGAAAGACCCAGTACTTC. It specifies CASSLGAGDRRKTQYF.